This T cell receptor beta chain is from a study of cytomegalovirus exposure and HLA in healthy donors. Study findings and constraints: Most TCR sequences proved rare, with some public TCRs found in many donors.

Turning to this clone: What it binds is not known.

Germline V gene sequence: CDR1 SGHDN, CDR2 FVKESK. The CDR3 consists of 15 residues. The V gene lost 1 base and the J gene lost 4 bases, with 10 bases spanning the gap. This PCR relied on a set of 60 Vbeta primers and 13 Jbeta primers. The assay was immunoSEQ multiplex PCR, and TCRdb's table has in-frame clones only and misses some. The sample has some 80,000 clones; around 10% are singletons. The sequenced sample was PBMCs. This TCR was sampled from a man aged 55 to 70 in good health and CMV-seropositive. The rearrangement uses TRBV14 and TRBJ2-2, with a possible D match to TRBD2 (5 bases). The DNA for the CDR3 is TGTGCCAGCAGCCAAGGTATTAGCGTCACCGGGGAGCTGTTTTTT. It yields the protein CASSQGISVTGELFF.